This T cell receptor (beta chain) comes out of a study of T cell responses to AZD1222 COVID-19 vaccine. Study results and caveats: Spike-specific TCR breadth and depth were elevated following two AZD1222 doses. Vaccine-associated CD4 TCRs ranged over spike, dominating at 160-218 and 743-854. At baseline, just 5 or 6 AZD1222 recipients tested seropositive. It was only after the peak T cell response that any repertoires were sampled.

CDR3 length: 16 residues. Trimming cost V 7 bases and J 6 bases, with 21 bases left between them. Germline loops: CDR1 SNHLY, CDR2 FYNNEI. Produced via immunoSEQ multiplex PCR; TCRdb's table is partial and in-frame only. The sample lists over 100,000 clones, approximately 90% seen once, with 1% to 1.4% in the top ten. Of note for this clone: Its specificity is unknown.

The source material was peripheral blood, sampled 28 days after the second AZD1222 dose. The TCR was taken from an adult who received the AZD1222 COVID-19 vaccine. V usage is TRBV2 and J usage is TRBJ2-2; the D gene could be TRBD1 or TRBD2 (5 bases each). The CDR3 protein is CASTSGEGFGAGELFF. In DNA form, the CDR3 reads TGTGCCAGCACGTCTGGTGAGGGGTTCGGGGCCGGGGAGCTGTTTTTT.